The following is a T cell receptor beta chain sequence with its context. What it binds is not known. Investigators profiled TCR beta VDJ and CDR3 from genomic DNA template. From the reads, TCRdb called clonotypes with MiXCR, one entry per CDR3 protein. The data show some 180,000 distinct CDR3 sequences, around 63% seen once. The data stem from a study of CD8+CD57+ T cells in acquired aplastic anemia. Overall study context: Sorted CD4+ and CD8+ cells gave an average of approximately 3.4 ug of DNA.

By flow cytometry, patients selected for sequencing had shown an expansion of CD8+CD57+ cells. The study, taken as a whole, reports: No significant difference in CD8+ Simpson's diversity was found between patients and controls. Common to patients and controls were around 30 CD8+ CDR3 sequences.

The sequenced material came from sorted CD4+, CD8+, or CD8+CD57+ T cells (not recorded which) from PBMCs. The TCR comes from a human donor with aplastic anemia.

This CDR3 is CASSSGLAGYEQFF. In DNA, the CDR3 is TGTGCCAGCAGCTCCGGCCTAGCGGGTTATGAGCAGTTCTTC. This chain uses TRBV11-3 with TRBJ2-1; 8 bases align to TRBD2. The germline V gene has CDR1 SGHNT and CDR2 YENEEA. V shed 4 bases and J 8 bases; nucleotides not matched to a gene: 7. CDR3 size: 14 residues.